This T cell receptor beta chain emerged from a study of CD8+CD57+ T cells in acquired aplastic anemia. Study in general: Isolated CD4+ and CD8+ cells, once sorted, yielded DNA averaging about 3 ug.

Researchers used genomic DNA as the template to profile TCR beta VDJ and CDR3. Using its own MiXCR run on the reads, TCRdb lists one record per CDR3 protein. The sample lists about 470,000 distinct CDR3 sequences; around 30% were seen once. The length of the CDR3 is 14 residues. The ends were cut back, 2 bases at V and 4 bases at J, with 11 bases in the middle. Germline CDR1 is WSHSY and CDR2 is SAAADI. Sequencing involved patients with CD8+CD57+ cell expansion previously shown by flow cytometry. Among the patients, all had severe acquired aplastic anemia. Patients had not yet gotten any therapy when their blood was taken for sampling. This clonotype came up a few times.

The source is a human donor with aplastic anemia. Input material: sorted CD4+, CD8+, or CD8+CD57+ T cells (not recorded which) from PBMCs. J is TRBJ1-1 and V is TRBV10-2, with D maybe TRBD1 (5 bases). DNA of the CDR3: TGCGCCAGCAGTGAGGTGGGGACGGGCACTGAAGCTTTCTTT. Translated: CASSEVGTGTEAFF.